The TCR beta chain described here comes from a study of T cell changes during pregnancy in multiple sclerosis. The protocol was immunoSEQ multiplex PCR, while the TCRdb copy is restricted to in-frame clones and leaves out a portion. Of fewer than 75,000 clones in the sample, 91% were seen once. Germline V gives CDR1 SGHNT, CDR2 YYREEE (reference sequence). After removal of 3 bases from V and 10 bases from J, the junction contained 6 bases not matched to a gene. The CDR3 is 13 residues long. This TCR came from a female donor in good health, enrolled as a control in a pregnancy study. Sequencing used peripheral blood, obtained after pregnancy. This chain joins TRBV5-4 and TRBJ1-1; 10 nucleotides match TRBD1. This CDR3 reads CASSYDRGLVAFF. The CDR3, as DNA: TGTGCCAGCAGCTATGACAGGGGGCTGGTAGCTTTCTTT.